This T cell receptor (beta chain) is drawn from a study of Graves' ophthalmopathy and Graves' hyperthyroidism. Turning to the study itself: Before any treatment, peripheral blood was taken at the initial diagnosis.

This clonotype was detected ten times or more. Amplifying from RNA transcripts, the study obtained TCR beta CDR3 regions. RT-PCR was first run with HTBI primers, then multiplex PCR in a second round. TCRdb ran MiXCR on the multiplex PCR reads and lists one entry per CDR3 protein. The table lists about 400,000 distinct CDR3 sequences, around 17% of them singletons. Exclusion applied to patients with other autoimmune diseases, uncontrolled infections, pregnancy or lactation. Germline V gene lookup returns CDR1 LNHNV and CDR2 YYDKDF (reference sequence). CDR3 size: 12 residues. Trimming shortened V by 5 bases and J by 3 bases, and 8 bases separated the two germline ends.

This clonotype originated in a woman between 18 and 29 years old with Graves' ophthalmopathy. V and J are TRBV15 and TRBJ2-7; D is ambiguous. The sequencing sample was made of peripheral blood. The DNA of the CDR3 is TGTGCCACCAGCGGATGGGACTACGAGCAGTACTTC. Its translation: CATSGWDYEQYF. The full variable domain, in which reference TRBV15 and TRBJ2-7 provide the parts outside the CDR3, is DAMVIQNPRYQVTQFGKPVTLSCSQTLNHNVMYWYQQKSSQAPKLLFHYYDKDFNNEADTPDNFQSRRPNTSFCFLDIRSPGLGDTAMYLCATSGWDYEQYFGPGTRLTVT.